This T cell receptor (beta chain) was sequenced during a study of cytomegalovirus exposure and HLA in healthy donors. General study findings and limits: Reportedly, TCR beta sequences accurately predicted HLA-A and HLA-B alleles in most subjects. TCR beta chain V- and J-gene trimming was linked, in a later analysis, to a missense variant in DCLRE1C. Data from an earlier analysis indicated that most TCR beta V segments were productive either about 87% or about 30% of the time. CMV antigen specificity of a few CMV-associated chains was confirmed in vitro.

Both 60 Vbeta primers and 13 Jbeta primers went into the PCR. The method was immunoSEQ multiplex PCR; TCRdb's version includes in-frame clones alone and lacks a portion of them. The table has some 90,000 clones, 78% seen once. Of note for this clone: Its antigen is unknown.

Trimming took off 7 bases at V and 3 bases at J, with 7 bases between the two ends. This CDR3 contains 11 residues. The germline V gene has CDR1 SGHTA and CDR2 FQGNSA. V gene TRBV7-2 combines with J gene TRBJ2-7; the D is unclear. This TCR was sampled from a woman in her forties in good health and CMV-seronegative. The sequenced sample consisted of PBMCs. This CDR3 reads CASTQDYEQYF. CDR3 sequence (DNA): TGTGCCAGCACCCAGGACTACGAGCAGTACTTC.